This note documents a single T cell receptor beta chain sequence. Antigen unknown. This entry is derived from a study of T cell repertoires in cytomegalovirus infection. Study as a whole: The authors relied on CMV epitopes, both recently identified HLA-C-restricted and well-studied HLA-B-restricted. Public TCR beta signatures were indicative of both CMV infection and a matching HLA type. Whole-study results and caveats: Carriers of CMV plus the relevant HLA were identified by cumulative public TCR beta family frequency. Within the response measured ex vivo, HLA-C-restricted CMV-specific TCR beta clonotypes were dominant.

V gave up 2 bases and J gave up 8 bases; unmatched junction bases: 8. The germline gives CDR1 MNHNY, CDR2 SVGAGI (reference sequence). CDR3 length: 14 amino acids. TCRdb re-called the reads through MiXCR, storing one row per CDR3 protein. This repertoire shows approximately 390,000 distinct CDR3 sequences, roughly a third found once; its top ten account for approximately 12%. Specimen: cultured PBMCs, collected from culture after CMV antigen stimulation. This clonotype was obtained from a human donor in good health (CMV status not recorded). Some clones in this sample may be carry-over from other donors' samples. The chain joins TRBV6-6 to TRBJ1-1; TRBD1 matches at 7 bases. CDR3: CASSYRGDSLEAFF. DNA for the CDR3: TGTGCCAGCAGTTACCGGGGGGACAGTTTAGAAGCTTTCTTT.